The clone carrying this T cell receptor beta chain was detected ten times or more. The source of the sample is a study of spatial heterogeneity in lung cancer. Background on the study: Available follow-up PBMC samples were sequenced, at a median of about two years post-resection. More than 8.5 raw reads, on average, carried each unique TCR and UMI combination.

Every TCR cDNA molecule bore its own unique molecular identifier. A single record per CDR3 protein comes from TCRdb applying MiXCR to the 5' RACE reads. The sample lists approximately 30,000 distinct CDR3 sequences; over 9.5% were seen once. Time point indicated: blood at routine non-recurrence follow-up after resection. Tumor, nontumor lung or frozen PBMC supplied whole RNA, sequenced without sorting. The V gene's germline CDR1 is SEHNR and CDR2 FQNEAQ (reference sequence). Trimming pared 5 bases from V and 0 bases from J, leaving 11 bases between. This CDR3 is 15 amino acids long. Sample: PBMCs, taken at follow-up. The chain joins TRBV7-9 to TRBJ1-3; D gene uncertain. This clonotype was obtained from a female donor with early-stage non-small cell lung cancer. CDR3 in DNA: TGTGCCAGCAGCCTCGTCTTAGGCTCTGGAAACACCATATATTTT. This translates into CASSLVLGSGNTIYF. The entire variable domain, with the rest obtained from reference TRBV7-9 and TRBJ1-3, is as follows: DTGVSQNPRHKITKRGQNVTFRCDPISEHNRLYWYRQTLGQGPEFLTYFQNEAQLEKSRLLSDRFSAERPKGSFSTLEIQRTEQGDSAMYLCASSLVLGSGNTIYFGEGSWLTVV.